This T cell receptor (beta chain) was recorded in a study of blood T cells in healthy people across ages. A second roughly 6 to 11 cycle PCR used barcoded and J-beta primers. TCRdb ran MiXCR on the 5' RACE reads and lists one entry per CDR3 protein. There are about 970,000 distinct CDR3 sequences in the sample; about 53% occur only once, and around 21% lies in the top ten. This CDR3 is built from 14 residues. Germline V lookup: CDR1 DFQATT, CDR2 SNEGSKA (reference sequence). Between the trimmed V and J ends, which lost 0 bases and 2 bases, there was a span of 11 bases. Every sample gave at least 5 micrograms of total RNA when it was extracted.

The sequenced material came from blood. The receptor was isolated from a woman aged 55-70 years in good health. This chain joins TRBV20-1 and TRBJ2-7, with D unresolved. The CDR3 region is CSARDLTQAYEQYF. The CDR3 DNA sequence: TGCAGTGCTAGAGATCTGACCCAGGCCTACGAGCAGTACTTC.